This T cell receptor (beta chain) stems from a study of CD8 T cells in ankylosing spondylitis. Overall study results and limits: Among TCR beta sequences, a motif of several highly homologous variants appeared characteristic of ankylosing spondylitis blood. As reported, disease-linked clones showed significant enrichment in matched ankylosing spondylitis synovial fluid.

There are many counts of this clonotype. Its antigen is as yet unknown. Germline V gives CDR1 SGHRS, CDR2 YFSETQ. The V and J ends lost 4 bases and 1 base respectively, with 11 bases between them. The CDR3 has 14 amino acids. Construction of TCR beta libraries was performed using quantitative 5'-RACE with molecular barcodes. TCRdb reanalysed the 5' RACE reads using MiXCR and keeps one entry per CDR3 protein. The data hold 150,000 to 200,000 distinct CDR3 sequences, with roughly 18% observed a single time. The rearrangement uses TRBV5-1 and TRBJ2-5; TRBD1 might be the D (6 bases). The material sequenced was blood, either unsorted or a sorted T cell fraction (not recorded which). The TCR was taken from a male donor aged 5 to 30 with ankylosing spondylitis or in good health (not recorded which). Here the CDR3 DNA reads TGCGCCAGCAGCCTATCAGGGGTCCAAGAGACCCAGTACTTC. Translated: CASSLSGVQETQYF.